A single sample gave rise to the 28 T cell receptor beta chains below, sequenced in a study of T cells after yellow fever vaccination. Via MiXCR, TCRdb re-called the 5' RACE reads, giving one row per CDR3 protein. Among about 53,000 distinct CDR3 sequences listed, around 5.4% were seen once. This specimen was PBMCs, either bulk or a sorted T-cell subset (CD4+, CD8+, memory, or dextramer-sorted; not recorded which), taken on the day of the yellow fever booster vaccination. The receptor source for this set is a man younger than 35 who received the YFV17D yellow fever vaccine.

In this sample, this clonotype turned up many times. The gene calls are TRBV6-5 and TRBJ1-1; D is undetermined. The germline V and J ends were trimmed by 2 bases and 1 base, with 5 bases remaining between them. Germline V gives CDR1 MNHEY, CDR2 SVGAGI. The CDR3 length is 13 residues. The CDR3, as DNA: TGTGCCAGCAGTTACAAGGGGAACACTGAAGCTTTCTTT. Translating it yields CASSYKGNTEAFF.

This clonotype was seen more than once but under ten times. The chain has TRBV30 and TRBJ2-4; 8 bases fit TRBD1. Germline lookup yields CDR1 GTSNPN and CDR2 SVGIG (reference sequence). V shed 2 bases and J 7 bases; nucleotides not matched to a gene: 7. The CDR3 consists of 14 residues. CDR3 nucleotide sequence: TGTGCCTGGAGTTTCGGACAGGGAGTGAACATTCAGTACTTC. Its protein product is CAWSFGQGVNIQYF.

With regard to this clonotype: A clone one base away is much larger, so this may be a read error. V usage is TRBV6-1 and J usage is TRBJ2-1; 11 positions match TRBD1. The germline V gene encodes CDR1 MNHNS and CDR2 SASEGT. The CDR3 contains 15 residues. CDR3 loop: CATLLAGQGGNEEFF. CDR3 coding DNA: TGTGCCACCCTCCTGGCGGGACAGGGGGGCAATGAGGAGTTCTTC.

This clonotype was observed at least ten times. The chain carries TRBV29-1 and TRBJ1-1; D call uncertain. Trimming took 7 bases from V and 1 from J, leaving 16 bases between them. Germline loops: CDR1 SQVTM, CDR2 ANQGSEA. This CDR3 region has 14 residues. CDR3: CSAAPPYSNTEAFF. The CDR3 DNA reads TGCAGCGCCGCCCCGCCGTACTCGAACACTGAAGCTTTCTTT.

This clonotype was observed at least ten times. The V and J genes are TRBV20-1 and TRBJ2-3; 7 bases fit TRBD1. This CDR3 spans 13 amino acids. CDR1 is DFQATT, CDR2 SNEGSKA, per germline (reference sequence). V dropped 6 bases and J dropped 2; count of bases not matched to a gene: 5. This CDR3 reads CSAQDRLTDTQYF. The CDR3 bases are TGCAGTGCCCAGGACAGGCTCACAGATACGCAGTATTTT.

This clonotype appeared many times. The V gene is TRBV7-2, the J gene TRBJ2-3; 8 nucleotides line up with TRBD2. Trimming took 1 base from V and 4 from J; bases not matched to a gene: 7. This CDR3 comprises 16 residues. Per germline, CDR1 SGHTA and CDR2 FQGNSA. CDR3 in amino acids: CASSLVGGAYPDTQYF. DNA of the CDR3: TGTGCCAGCAGCTTAGTCGGGGGGGCCTACCCAGATACGCAGTATTTT.

At least ten counts were recorded for this clonotype. The DNA for the CDR3 is TGTGCCAGCACCCCACTAGCGGGTCTACACAATGAGCAGTTCTTC. It is translated as CASTPLAGLHNEQFF. V usage is TRBV12-3 or TRBV12-4 and J usage is TRBJ2-1; 9 positions match TRBD2. The V gene end was trimmed by 7 bases and the J gene end by 5 bases; junction bases not matched to a gene: 9. The CDR3 contains 15 residues.

This clonotype has a handful of counts. J is TRBJ2-3 and V is TRBV4-3; TRBD2 agrees at 7 bases. The V gene end was trimmed by 2 bases and the J gene end by 2 bases; junction bases not matched to a gene: 16. The germline gives CDR1 LGHNA, CDR2 YSLEER. The CDR3 is 19 amino acids. The CDR3 nucleotides are TGCGCCAGCAGCCAACTCCCGCAGAGCGGGACCTCTATCACAGATACGCAGTATTTT. Protein: CASSQLPQSGTSITDTQYF.

J is TRBJ1-2 and V is TRBV7-9, with D possibly being TRBD1 (6 bases). Per germline, CDR1 SEHNR and CDR2 FQNEAQ (reference sequence). Trimming removed 5 bases at V and 4 bases at J, with 11 bases between. This CDR3 contains 13 residues. CDR3 sequence: CASSLQGSYGYTF. CDR3 sequence (DNA): TGTGCCAGCAGCCTACAGGGCTCCTATGGCTACACCTTC.

This clonotype was counted many times. This sequence joins TRBV4-1 and TRBJ2-1; 10 bases agree with TRBD2. Per the germline V gene, CDR1 is MGHRA and CDR2 is YSYEKL. The CDR3 extends over 15 amino acids. V lost 0 bases to trimming and J lost 9 bases; unmatched junction nucleotides: 5. This chain's CDR3 is CASSQDRAGGREQFF. The CDR3 coding sequence is TGCGCCAGCAGCCAAGACCGAGCGGGGGGGCGTGAGCAGTTCTTC.

The gene calls are TRBV5-1 and TRBJ2-3; D not certain. Trimming cost V 6 bases and J 6 bases, with 11 bases left between them. This CDR3 spans 12 amino acids. Per the germline V gene, CDR1 is SGHRS and CDR2 is YFSETQ. The CDR3 DNA is TGCGCCAGCAAGGCTGGCAGGGATACGCAGTATTTT. It codes for CASKAGRDTQYF.

In this sample, this clonotype turned up many times. V is TRBV7-9 and J is TRBJ2-7; 10 bases agree with TRBD2. Losses at the gene ends were 5 bases for V and 2 bases for J; bases not matched to a gene: 3. Per the germline V gene, CDR1 is SEHNR and CDR2 is FQNEAQ (reference sequence). CDR3 length: 14 amino acids. CDR3: CASSRTSGTYEQYF. As DNA, the CDR3 is TGTGCCAGCAGCCGGACTAGCGGTACCTACGAGCAGTACTTC.

With respect to this clonotype: A much larger clone differs by one base, so this may be a read error. V gene TRBV9 combines with J gene TRBJ2-3; D gene uncertain. Germline CDR1 and CDR2: SGDLS and YYNGEE. V was clipped by 2 bases and J by 8 bases, with 9 bases between them. The CDR3 length is 12 residues. CDR3 DNA: TGTGCCAGCAGCGTGGCAGCAGCTACGCAGTATTTT. Its translation: CASSVAAATQYF.

This clonotype was counted only a few times. J is TRBJ2-7 and V is TRBV7-9, with TRBD1 matching over 9 bases. This CDR3 has 20 residues. V trimming: 5 bases; J trimming: 0 bases; junction bases outside the gene matches: 20. The germline V gene has CDR1 SEHNR and CDR2 FQNEAQ (reference sequence). The CDR3 protein is CASSPNIPGQGMGRSYEQYF. CDR3 sequence (DNA): TGTGCCAGCAGCCCTAACATACCGGGACAGGGAATGGGGCGCTCCTACGAGCAGTACTTC.

This clonotype appeared many times. The chain combines TRBV6-6 with TRBJ2-1; possibly TRBD1 or TRBD2 for D (5 bases each). The germline CDR1 and CDR2 sequences are MNHNY and SVGAGI (reference sequence). V dropped 0 bases and J dropped 12 bases, with 18 bases sitting between them. The CDR3 length is 15 residues. The CDR3 loop reads CASSYSPGTALTQFF. For the CDR3, the DNA is TGTGCCAGCAGTTACTCCCCGGGGACCGCCCTGACGCAGTTCTTC.

In this sample, this clonotype turned up many times. This chain uses TRBV6-1 with TRBJ2-6, with no clear D. V was cut by 2 bases and J by 0 bases, with 5 bases left in between. The CDR3 consists of 15 residues. Germline CDR1 and CDR2: MNHNS and SASEGT. The CDR3 bases are TGTGCCAGCAGTGAATCGGTCTCTGGGGCCAACGTCCTGACTTTC. Translated, it gives CASSESVSGANVLTF.

This chain links TRBV7-2 with TRBJ2-7; TRBD1 is a possible D gene (5 bases). Germline CDR1 is SGHTA and CDR2 is FQGNSA. The germline V and J ends were trimmed by 1 base and 3 bases, with 13 bases remaining between them. CDR3 length equals 15 residues. CDR3 loop: CASSLEAGKGYEQYF. The CDR3 coding sequence is TGTGCCAGCAGCTTAGAAGCAGGGAAGGGCTACGAGCAGTACTTC.

This clonotype has a handful of counts. The chain links TRBV9 to TRBJ2-3; 11 bases are shared with TRBD2. Germline assignment: CDR1 SGDLS and CDR2 YYNGEE. This CDR3 region has 16 residues. Unmatched junction bases numbered 4, after V lost 2 bases and J lost 2 bases. CDR3 DNA sequence: TGTGCCAGCAGCGTGACTAGCGGGACTATCACAGATACGCAGTATTTT. The encoded protein is CASSVTSGTITDTQYF. Variable domain in full (rest from reference TRBV9 and TRBJ2-3): DSGVTQTPKHLITATGQRVTLRCSPRSGDLSVYWYQQSLDQGLQFLIQYYNGEERAKGNILERFSAQQFPDLHSELNLSSLELGDSALYFCASSVTSGTITDTQYFGPGTRLTVL.

The chain uses TRBV7-9 and TRBJ2-3, with 11 bases lining up with TRBD2. Losses at the gene ends were 3 bases for V and 4 bases for J; bases not matched to a gene: 12. CDR1 and CDR2 (germline): SEHNR, FQNEAQ (reference sequence). This CDR3 is 18 amino acids long. The CDR3 coding sequence is TGTGCCAGCAGCTTTAGGGGGGAACTAGCGGGGGCCTCAGATACGCAGTATTTT. The encoded protein is CASSFRGELAGASDTQYF.

This clonotype was picked up a small number of times. The chain combines TRBV7-9 with TRBJ1-1; D is undetermined. V lost 4 bases to trimming and J lost 4 bases, with 16 bases between them. CDR3 length: 15 amino acids. Per the germline V gene, CDR1 is SEHNR and CDR2 is FQNEAQ (reference sequence). CDR3 coding DNA: TGTGCCAGCAGCTCCAGTTCTGGGAAGTTCACTGAAGCTTTCTTT. It translates to CASSSSSGKFTEAFF.

This clonotype showed up many times. The chain recombines TRBV12-3 or TRBV12-4 with TRBJ2-5; D possibly matches TRBD1 or TRBD2 (5 bases each). V lost 7 bases, J lost 4 bases, and 10 bases lay in between. This CDR3 is built from 12 residues. The CDR3 region has the DNA TGTGCCAGCACCGGGGCGGGAGAGACCCAGTACTTC. It is translated as CASTGAGETQYF.

This clonotype has a count of ten or more. J is TRBJ2-1 and V is TRBV12-3 or TRBV12-4, with a tentative D call TRBD2 (6 bases). The CDR3 covers 12 residues. V gave up 6 bases and J gave up 7 bases, with 10 bases separating them. In nucleotides, the CDR3 is TGTGCCAGCAGCAATGGACTAAATGAGCAGTTCTTC. Amino acid sequence: CASSNGLNEQFF.

The gene calls are TRBV6-1 and TRBJ1-5; 9 bases line up with TRBD1. The CDR3 loop spans 15 amino acids. Losses at the gene ends were 6 bases for V and 5 bases for J; bases not matched to a gene: 8. CDR1 is MNHNS and CDR2 is SASEGT in the germline V gene. The CDR3 loop reads CASRRQGGADQPQHF. The CDR3, as DNA: TGTGCCAGCAGACGACAGGGGGGTGCTGATCAGCCCCAGCATTTT.

This clonotype was counted ten times or more. The J gene is TRBJ2-1, the V gene TRBV9; TRBD1 is a possible D gene (6 bases). From germline, CDR1 is SGDLS and CDR2 YYNGEE. V lost 3 bases and J lost 9, with 19 bases in between. The CDR3 runs to 15 residues. The CDR3 protein is CASSAPGSGVGEQFF. The CDR3 DNA sequence: TGTGCCAGCAGCGCACCGGGGTCAGGGGTGGGTGAGCAGTTCTTC.

Ten or more counts support this clonotype. V and J are TRBV15 and TRBJ2-3; D might be TRBD1 (5 bases). Germline V gene sequence: CDR1 LNHNV, CDR2 YYDKDF (reference sequence). This CDR3 contains 15 residues. V shed 0 bases and J shed 0 bases, with 7 bases lying between them. Written as DNA, the CDR3 is TGTGCCACCAGCAGAGACAGGGCTAGCACAGATACGCAGTATTTT. Protein: CATSRDRASTDTQYF.

In its sample, this clonotype was seen many times. The chain combines TRBV28 with TRBJ2-7; D gene ambiguous. Germline lookup yields CDR1 MDHEN and CDR2 SYDVKM. V lost 1 base and J lost 4, with 5 bases in between. The CDR3 is 12 residues long. The CDR3 region is CASSLSGYEQYV. DNA for the CDR3: TGTGCCAGCAGTTTATCCGGGTACGAGCAGTACGTC.

This clonotype was counted ten times or more. V usage is TRBV7-6 and J usage is TRBJ2-1, with 9 bases matching TRBD2. The CDR3 is 15 residues long. Germline V gene sequence: CDR1 SGHVS, CDR2 FNYEAQ. Trimming at V came to 2 bases and at J to 10 bases, leaving 9 bases not matched to a gene. CDR3 in amino acids: CASSLNVAGGQEQFF. The DNA of the CDR3 is TGTGCCAGCAGCTTAAATGTTGCGGGGGGGCAGGAGCAGTTCTTC.

This clonotype was found a few times. The gene calls are TRBV9 and TRBJ2-1; the D is unclear. CDR3 length equals 14 residues. The germline gives CDR1 SGDLS, CDR2 YYNGEE. V shed 3 bases and J shed 0 bases, with 7 bases lying between them. CDR3 sequence: CASSGTDSYNEQFF. CDR3 sequence (DNA): TGTGCCAGCAGCGGGACGGACTCCTACAATGAGCAGTTCTTC.